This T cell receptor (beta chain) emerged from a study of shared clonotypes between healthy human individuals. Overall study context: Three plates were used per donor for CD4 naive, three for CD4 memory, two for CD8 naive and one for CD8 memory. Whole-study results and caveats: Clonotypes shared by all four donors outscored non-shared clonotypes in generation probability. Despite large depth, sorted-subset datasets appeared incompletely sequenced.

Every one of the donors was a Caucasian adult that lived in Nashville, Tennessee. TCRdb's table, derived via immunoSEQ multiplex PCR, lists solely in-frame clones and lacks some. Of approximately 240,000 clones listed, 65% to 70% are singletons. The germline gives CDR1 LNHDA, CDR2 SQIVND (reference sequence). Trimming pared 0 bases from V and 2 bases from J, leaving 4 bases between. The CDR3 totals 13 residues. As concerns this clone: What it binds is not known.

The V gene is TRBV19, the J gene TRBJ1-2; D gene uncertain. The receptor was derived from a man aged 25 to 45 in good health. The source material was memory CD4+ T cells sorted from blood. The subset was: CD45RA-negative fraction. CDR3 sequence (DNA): TGTGCCAGTAGTATAGAGGAGAACTATGGCTACACCTTC. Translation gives CASSIEENYGYTF. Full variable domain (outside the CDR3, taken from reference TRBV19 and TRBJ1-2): DGGITQSPKYLFRKEGQNVTLSCEQNLNHDAMYWYRQDPGQGLRLIYYSQIVNDFQKGDIAEGYSVSREKKESFPLTVTSAQKNPTAFYLCASSIEENYGYTFGSGTRLTVV.